Listed below are T cell receptor beta chains from one sample, sequenced in a study of Graves' ophthalmopathy and Graves' hyperthyroidism. Via MiXCR, TCRdb re-called the multiplex PCR reads, giving one row per CDR3 protein. The top ten hold 26% of the sample, which has tens of thousands of distinct CDR3 sequences, 50% seen once. Sequencing was carried out using peripheral blood. Every receptor here comes from an adult woman with stable Graves' hyperthyroidism. The CDR3 runs from the conserved cysteine through the conserved F or W. D genes are given only for firm matches. A row's size may be missing; if present it is once, few, many or a size class.

abundance: many; len: 14; d_gene: NA; j_gene: TRBJ2-7; v_gene: TRBV6-5; CDR3aa: CASSYESGGPEQYF; CDR3nt: TGTGCCAGCAGTTACGAATCAGGCGGGCCGGAGCAGTACTTC
abundance: NA; len: 15; d_gene: TRBD2; j_gene: TRBJ2-5; v_gene: TRBV7-4; CDR3aa: CASSPAAGDRETQYF; CDR3nt: TGTGCCAGCAGCCCTGCGGCGGGAGATCGAGAGACCCAGTACTTC
abundance: many; len: 16; d_gene: TRBD2; j_gene: TRBJ2-7; v_gene: TRBV28; CDR3aa: CASSPLTSGRAWEQYF; CDR3nt: TGTGCCAGCAGTCCCCTGACTAGCGGGAGGGCCTGGGAGCAGTACTTC
abundance: many; len: 13; d_gene: NA; j_gene: TRBJ1-5; v_gene: TRBV9; CDR3aa: CASSVEEGQPQHF; CDR3nt: TGTGCCAGCAGCGTAGAAGAGGGACAGCCCCAGCATTTT
abundance: many; len: 18; d_gene: TRBD2; j_gene: TRBJ2-3; v_gene: TRBV5-1; CDR3aa: CASSLGTSGRWGTDTQYF; CDR3nt: TGCGCCAGCAGCTTGGGGACTAGCGGGAGATGGGGCACAGATACGCAGTATTTT
abundance: NA; len: 15; d_gene: TRBD1; j_gene: TRBJ2-7; v_gene: TRBV15; CDR3aa: CATRRHGTGGYEQYF; CDR3nt: TGTGCCACCAGGAGGCACGGGACAGGGGGCTACGAGCAGTACTTC
abundance: NA; len: 13; d_gene: NA; j_gene: TRBJ1-2; v_gene: TRBV2; CDR3aa: CASSSPDRYGYTF; CDR3nt: TGTGCCAGCAGTTCCCCAGACAGATATGGCTACACCTTC
abundance: many; len: 15; d_gene: TRBD1; j_gene: TRBJ1-2; v_gene: TRBV2; CDR3aa: CASSSRDRQIYGYTF; CDR3nt: TGTGCCAGCAGTAGCCGGGACAGACAAATCTATGGCTACACCTTC
abundance: many; len: 14; d_gene: NA; j_gene: TRBJ2-7; v_gene: TRBV20-1; CDR3aa: CSASSDARESGQYF; CDR3nt: TGCAGTGCTAGTTCGGATGCCAGGGAGTCGGGGCAGTACTTC
abundance: many; len: 16; d_gene: TRBD1; j_gene: TRBJ2-3; v_gene: TRBV24-1; CDR3aa: CATSDRTGAATDTQYF; CDR3nt: TGTGCCACCAGTGACCGGACAGGGGCAGCCACAGATACGCAGTATTTT
abundance: NA; len: 14; d_gene: TRBD1; j_gene: TRBJ2-7; v_gene: TRBV6-5; CDR3aa: CASSSRQGGDEQHF; CDR3nt: TGTGCCAGCAGTTCGAGACAGGGGGGCGACGAGCAGCACTTC
abundance: many; len: 12; d_gene: NA; j_gene: TRBJ1-2; v_gene: TRBV11-1; CDR3aa: CASSSRLDGYTF; CDR3nt: TGTGCCAGCAGCTCCCGACTGGATGGCTACACCTTC
abundance: many; len: 14; d_gene: NA; j_gene: TRBJ2-7; v_gene: TRBV9; CDR3aa: CASSKGEGSYEQYF; CDR3nt: TGTGCCAGCAGCAAGGGGGAGGGCTCCTACGAGCAGTACTTC
abundance: many; len: 14; d_gene: NA; j_gene: TRBJ2-5; v_gene: TRBV25-1; CDR3aa: CASSGSGAQETQYF; CDR3nt: TGTGCCAGCAGTGGCTCAGGGGCCCAAGAGACCCAGTACTTC
abundance: many; len: 12; d_gene: NA; j_gene: TRBJ2-7; v_gene: TRBV7-9; CDR3aa: CASSLQGYEQYF; CDR3nt: TGTGCCAGCAGCTTACAGGGGTACGAGCAGTACTTC
abundance: many; len: 11; d_gene: NA; j_gene: TRBJ2-7; v_gene: TRBV6-5; CDR3aa: CASSLGHEQYF; CDR3nt: TGTGCCAGTTCTTTGGGCCACGAGCAGTACTTC
abundance: NA; len: 13; d_gene: TRBD1; j_gene: TRBJ1-1; v_gene: TRBV7-2; CDR3aa: CASSVRQGGQAFF; CDR3nt: TGTGCCAGCAGCGTACGACAGGGGGGACAAGCTTTCTTT
abundance: medium-sized; len: 14; d_gene: TRBD1; j_gene: TRBJ2-2; v_gene: TRBV4-1; CDR3aa: CASNRDRGDGELFF; CDR3nt: TGCGCCAGCAACCGGGACAGGGGGGACGGGGAGCTGTTTTTT
abundance: many; len: 11; d_gene: NA; j_gene: TRBJ2-7; v_gene: TRBV20-1; CDR3aa: CSGLLTYEQYF; CDR3nt: TGCAGTGGTCTCCTTACCTACGAGCAGTACTTC
abundance: NA; len: 15; d_gene: TRBD2; j_gene: TRBJ2-5; v_gene: TRBV10-3; CDR3aa: CAISAGRGVLETQYF; CDR3nt: TGTGCCATCAGTGCCGGGAGGGGGGTACTAGAGACCCAGTACTTC
abundance: NA; len: 16; d_gene: TRBD2; j_gene: TRBJ2-3; v_gene: TRBV13; CDR3aa: CASSSRTSGGTDTQYF; CDR3nt: TGTGCCAGCAGCTCCAGGACTAGCGGGGGCACAGATACGCAGTATTTT
abundance: many; len: 15; d_gene: TRBD2; j_gene: TRBJ2-3; v_gene: TRBV28; CDR3aa: CASSLRGGGSDTQYF; CDR3nt: TGTGCCAGCAGTTTAAGAGGCGGGGGGTCAGATACGCAGTATTTT
abundance: NA; len: 15; d_gene: NA; j_gene: TRBJ2-5; v_gene: TRBV20-1; CDR3aa: CSARDLGGGKETQYF; CDR3nt: TGCAGTGCTAGAGATCTTGGAGGGGGGAAGGAGACCCAGTACTTC
abundance: NA; len: 13; d_gene: NA; j_gene: TRBJ2-7; v_gene: TRBV7-2; CDR3aa: CASSLLGGDEQYF; CDR3nt: TGTGCCAGCAGCTTATTGGGGGGCGACGAGCAGTACTTC
abundance: NA; len: 17; d_gene: TRBD2; j_gene: TRBJ2-5; v_gene: TRBV5-4; CDR3aa: CASSLVASGRVQETQYF; CDR3nt: TGTGCCAGCAGCTTGGTTGCTAGCGGGAGGGTACAAGAGACCCAGTACTTC
abundance: NA; len: 13; d_gene: TRBD1; j_gene: TRBJ1-2; v_gene: TRBV20-1; CDR3aa: CSARPGQGYGYTF; CDR3nt: TGCAGTGCTAGGCCGGGACAGGGATATGGCTACACCTTC
abundance: medium-sized; len: 13; d_gene: NA; j_gene: TRBJ1-1; v_gene: TRBV15; CDR3aa: CATRGRANTEAFF; CDR3nt: TGTGCCACCAGGGGACGGGCGAACACTGAAGCTTTCTTT
abundance: NA; len: 15; d_gene: NA; j_gene: TRBJ2-7; v_gene: TRBV5-4; CDR3aa: CASKGRRTPYREQYF; CDR3nt: TGTGCCAGTAAGGGTAGGCGGACCCCCTATAGGGAGCAGTACTTC
abundance: NA; len: 15; d_gene: NA; j_gene: TRBJ1-5; v_gene: TRBV2; CDR3aa: CASSEEGPSYQPQHF; CDR3nt: TGTGCCAGCAGTGAAGAGGGACCGTCCTATCAGCCCCAGCATTTT
abundance: NA; len: 15; d_gene: NA; j_gene: TRBJ2-7; v_gene: TRBV20-1; CDR3aa: CSARSTGRGGYEQYF; CDR3nt: TGCAGTGCCAGATCCACAGGGAGGGGGGGCTACGAGCAGTACTTC
abundance: NA; len: 15; d_gene: TRBD2; j_gene: TRBJ2-2; v_gene: TRBV5-5; CDR3aa: CASSLGTTNTGELFF; CDR3nt: TGTGCCAGCAGCTTAGGGACTACGAACACCGGGGAGCTGTTTTTT
abundance: many; len: 15; d_gene: NA; j_gene: TRBJ1-1; v_gene: TRBV7-9; CDR3aa: CASSFGEPPNTEAFF; CDR3nt: TGTGCCAGCAGCTTCGGGGAACCGCCGAACACTGAAGCTTTCTTT
abundance: many; len: 15; d_gene: NA; j_gene: TRBJ1-1; v_gene: TRBV6-2/TRBV6-3; CDR3aa: CASSYRGNMNTEAFF; CDR3nt: TGTGCCAGCAGTTACAGGGGAAACATGAACACTGAAGCTTTCTTT
abundance: NA; len: 15; d_gene: TRBD1; j_gene: TRBJ2-2; v_gene: TRBV18; CDR3aa: CASSTGQGVAGELFF; CDR3nt: TGTGCCAGCTCAACGGGACAGGGCGTCGCCGGGGAGCTGTTTTTT
abundance: NA; len: 13; d_gene: NA; j_gene: TRBJ2-7; v_gene: TRBV7-2; CDR3aa: CASRTDIGVKQYF; CDR3nt: TGTGCCAGCAGGACGGACATTGGGGTGAAGCAGTACTTC
abundance: once; len: 14; d_gene: TRBD2; j_gene: TRBJ2-5; v_gene: TRBV10-1; CDR3aa: CASSSGRAGQTQYF; CDR3nt: TGCGCCAGTTCTAGCGGGAGGGCCGGGCAGACCCAGTACTTC
abundance: many; len: 15; d_gene: NA; j_gene: TRBJ1-5; v_gene: TRBV19; CDR3aa: CASSIFGGINQPQHF; CDR3nt: TGTGCCAGTAGTATCTTTGGGGGGATCAATCAGCCCCAGCATTTT
abundance: many; len: 16; d_gene: TRBD2; j_gene: TRBJ2-3; v_gene: TRBV7-2; CDR3aa: CASSLAHAGGQGAQYF; CDR3nt: TGTGCCAGCAGCTTAGCACACGCGGGAGGGCAAGGGGCGCAGTATTTT
abundance: many; len: 16; d_gene: TRBD1; j_gene: TRBJ1-6; v_gene: TRBV30; CDR3aa: CAWRIQGATYNSPLHF; CDR3nt: TGTGCCTGGAGGATACAGGGGGCCACCTATAATTCACCCCTCCACTTT
abundance: NA; len: 13; d_gene: NA; j_gene: TRBJ1-2; v_gene: TRBV10-1; CDR3aa: CASSQDPFYGYTF; CDR3nt: TGCGCCAGCAGTCAGGATCCCTTTTATGGCTACACCTTC
abundance: many; len: 16; d_gene: TRBD1; j_gene: TRBJ2-7; v_gene: TRBV6-6; CDR3aa: CASTQSQGQIPYEQYF; CDR3nt: TGTGCCAGCACCCAAAGCCAGGGACAGATCCCCTACGAGCAGTACTTC
abundance: NA; len: 12; d_gene: TRBD2; j_gene: TRBJ2-3; v_gene: TRBV7-7; CDR3aa: CASSLAAGAQYF; CDR3nt: TGTGCTAGCAGCTTAGCAGCGGGAGCGCAGTATTTT
abundance: NA; len: 11; d_gene: NA; j_gene: TRBJ1-3; v_gene: TRBV6-1; CDR3aa: CASSESITIYF; CDR3nt: TGTGCCAGCAGTGAGTCTATCACCATATACTTT
abundance: once; len: 14; d_gene: TRBD1; j_gene: TRBJ1-4; v_gene: TRBV15; CDR3aa: CATSTGTGGERLFF; CDR3nt: TGTGCCACCAGCACCGGGACAGGGGGCGAAAGACTGTTTTTT
abundance: NA; len: 15; d_gene: NA; j_gene: TRBJ2-7; v_gene: TRBV20-1; CDR3aa: CSARDWLAFTYEQYF; CDR3nt: TGCAGTGCTAGAGATTGGCTAGCGTTTACCTACGAGCAGTACTTC
abundance: many; len: 14; d_gene: NA; j_gene: TRBJ1-1; v_gene: TRBV4-1; CDR3aa: CASSQDRGYTEAFF; CDR3nt: TGCGCCAGCAGCCAAGATCGCGGGTACACTGAAGCTTTCTTT
abundance: many; len: 15; d_gene: TRBD1; j_gene: TRBJ1-2; v_gene: TRBV28; CDR3aa: CASSFRDRGIYGYTF; CDR3nt: TGTGCCAGCAGTTTCCGGGACAGGGGTATCTATGGCTACACCTTC
abundance: many; len: 17; d_gene: NA; j_gene: TRBJ2-6; v_gene: TRBV11-2; CDR3aa: CASSLRVLSSGANVLTF; CDR3nt: TGTGCCAGCAGCCTCCGGGTCCTCAGCTCTGGGGCCAACGTCCTGACTTTC
abundance: many; len: 13; d_gene: NA; j_gene: TRBJ2-3; v_gene: TRBV4-1; CDR3aa: CASSQDPTDTQYF; CDR3nt: TGCGCCAGCAGCCAAGACCCCACAGATACGCAGTATTTT
abundance: NA; len: 13; d_gene: NA; j_gene: TRBJ1-3; v_gene: TRBV7-9; CDR3aa: CASSSGAGNTIYF; CDR3nt: TGTGCCAGCAGCTCAGGGGCGGGAAACACCATATATTTT
abundance: many; len: 17; d_gene: TRBD2; j_gene: TRBJ2-5; v_gene: TRBV6-1; CDR3aa: CASRRLAGGPGGETQYF; CDR3nt: TGTGCCAGCAGGAGACTAGCGGGAGGGCCAGGGGGGGAGACCCAGTACTTC
abundance: NA; len: 17; d_gene: TRBD2; j_gene: TRBJ2-7; v_gene: TRBV7-6; CDR3aa: CASSSPHTSGLAYEQYF; CDR3nt: TGTGCCAGCAGTTCCCCCCACACTAGCGGGCTAGCCTACGAGCAGTACTTC
abundance: many; len: 13; d_gene: NA; j_gene: TRBJ1-1; v_gene: TRBV11-3; CDR3aa: CASSLSINTEAFF; CDR3nt: TGTGCCAGCAGCCTATCGATCAACACTGAAGCTTTCTTT